This T cell receptor (beta chain) was retrieved from a study of blood T cell repertoires in COVID-19. Study as a whole: Researchers got acute and convalescent COVID-19 samples from the United States, Italy and Spain. In each case, the material was cDNA or gDNA derived from T cells, B-cell-depleted T cells, or PBMCs.

Per the germline V gene, CDR1 is SNHLY and CDR2 is FYNNEI. CDR3 length: 16 amino acids. The junction had 9 bases not matched to a gene; V was cut back by 7 bases and J by 3 bases. In the original analysis: For nucleated cells, counts were estimated from reference gene primer amplification. The data were produced by immunoSEQ multiplex PCR, yet TCRdb's version contains in-frame clones alone and is incomplete. Clonal size and the V and J genes are those of that table, whereas D and trimming came from the DNA. The data contain around 220,000 clones, 88% of them singletons. This TCR came from a woman aged 35 to 49 who had recovered from COVID-19. The genes are TRBV2 and TRBJ2-2; 9 nucleotides align to TRBD1. Sequenced: peripheral blood. In DNA, the CDR3 is TGTGCCAGCAAAGGCTGGGGACAGGGTTACACCGGGGAGCTGTTTTTT. Its translation is CASKGWGQGYTGELFF.